The rows below give T cell receptor beta chains drawn from one sample of a study of shared clonotypes between healthy human individuals. TCRdb keeps only in-frame clones here, not all; method: immunoSEQ multiplex PCR. Of about 490,000 clones listed, 79% are singletons. The sequenced sample consisted of PBMCs. The receptors derive from a woman in her thirties or forties in good health. Some clones in this sample may be carry-over from other donors' samples. CDR3s include the opening cysteine and the closing phenylalanine or tryptophan. The D gene is left open where the match is weak. For some rows the clone size is stated as once, few or many, or as a class when expanded; others skip it.

>NA|once|TRBJ2-3|TRBV6-1|15
TGTGCCAGCCCTCAACAGGGAGGCGGCACAGATACGCAGTATTTT
CASPQQGGGTDTQYF
>NA|NA|TRBJ1-2|TRBV4-1|15
TGCGCCAGCAGCCAAGATCCCCAGGGGACCTATGGCTACACCTTC
CASSQDPQGTYGYTF
>TRBD1|NA|TRBJ2-3|TRBV28|18
TGTGCCAGCAGTCCTCTCCCGGGACAGGGGAGTTTCCCAGATACGCAGTATTTT
CASSPLPGQGSFPDTQYF
>NA|NA|TRBJ2-3|TRBV2|16
TGTGCCAGCAGCGGGTGGCGGAGGGGGGCCACAGATACGCAGTATTTT
CASSGWRRGATDTQYF
>NA|once|TRBJ2-7|TRBV29-1|12
TGCAGCGTCGGAAAGGCGGGCCCCGAGCAGTACTTC
CSVGKAGPEQYF
>TRBD1|NA|TRBJ1-5|TRBV18|13
TGTGCCAGCTCAAAGGGGGCTGGGCAGCCCCAGCATTTT
CASSKGAGQPQHF
>NA|NA|TRBJ1-1|TRBV5-4|14
TGTGCCAGCAGCTTGCGAGGGGTCGGCACTGAAGCTTTCTTT
CASSLRGVGTEAFF
>NA|NA|TRBJ1-3|TRBV18|17
TGTGCCAGCTCACCACGCCCGGGGACACCCTCTGGAAACACCATATATTTT
CASSPRPGTPSGNTIYF
>TRBD2|once|TRBJ2-7|TRBV7-7|14
TGTGCCAGCAGCCTCGGACGGGAGGGCTACGAGCAGTACTTC
CASSLGREGYEQYF
>NA|NA|TRBJ2-7|TRBV28|13
TGTGCCAGCAGTTCTGACAGGATAGGCGAGCAGTACTTC
CASSSDRIGEQYF
>TRBD1|NA|TRBJ1-5|TRBV28|18
TGTGCCAGCAGTTTTCTTAGGACAGGGCCTTATAGCAATCAGCCCCAGCATTTT
CASSFLRTGPYSNQPQHF
>NA|NA|TRBJ2-2|TRBV5-1|13
TGCGCCAGCAGCTTGGCAGCCACCGGGGAGCTGTTTTTT
CASSLAATGELFF
>NA|NA|TRBJ2-7|TRBV11-2|14
TGTGCCAGCAGCCCAGGACGGAACTCCTACGAGCAGTACTTC
CASSPGRNSYEQYF
>TRBD1|few|TRBJ1-2|TRBV5-1|13
TGCGCCAGCAGCCCCCGGGACAGGGATGGCTACACCTTC
CASSPRDRDGYTF
>NA|NA|TRBJ2-7|TRBV9|14
TGTGCCAGCAGCGTCGAGGGGAATATCTACGAGCAGTACTTC
CASSVEGNIYEQYF
>NA|many|TRBJ1-1|TRBV7-2|14
TGTGCCAGCAGCTTTGCCCCACAGGGCACTGAAGCTTTCTTT
CASSFAPQGTEAFF
>TRBD1|NA|TRBJ1-1|TRBV12-5|15
TGTGCTAGTACTCAGGGACAGGGAGGCTTCACTGAAGCTTTCTTT
CASTQGQGGFTEAFF
>TRBD2|NA|TRBJ2-7|TRBV7-3|14
TGTGCCAGCAGATTAGCGGGAGCCTCCTACGAGCAGTACTTC
CASRLAGASYEQYF
>NA|NA|TRBJ2-2|TRBV19|18
TGTGCCAGTAGTGCCCGGCGGGTAGCAGCAACCTACACCGGGGAGCTGTTTTTT
CASSARRVAATYTGELFF
>NA|NA|TRBJ2-5|TRBV5-4|14
TGTGCCAGCAGCTTGATGACGGACCCTAAGACCCAGTACTTC
CASSLMTDPKTQYF
>NA|few|TRBJ1-2|TRBV28|12
TGTGCCAGCAGTCTACCCGCCTATGGCTACACCTTC
CASSLPAYGYTF
>TRBD2|NA|TRBJ2-3|TRBV28|13
TGTGCCGGGAGGGCCTTTGCGTCAGATACGCAGTATTTT
CAGRAFASDTQYF
>TRBD2|NA|TRBJ2-5|TRBV4-2|15
TGTGCCAGCAAGGGTAGACTAGCGGGACTAGAGACCCAGTACTTC
CASKGRLAGLETQYF